These T cell receptor beta chains were read from a single sample in a study of blood T cell repertoires in COVID-19. TCRdb's table, derived via immunoSEQ multiplex PCR, lists solely in-frame clones and lacks some. The top ten clones hold roughly 1% of a sample with nearly 350,000 clones, about 90% of them seen once. The sequencing input was PBMCs or T cells enriched from blood (not recorded which). The source is a woman aged 30 to 39 who had recovered from COVID-19. Both conserved end residues are part of each CDR3. Each record gives: J gene, D gene, V gene, clone size, CDR3 length, CDR3 DNA, CDR3 protein. D genes are given only for firm matches. Rows give clone size only sometimes, using once, few, many, or a class for an expanded clone.

J: TRBJ1-5; D: TRBD1; V: TRBV15; size: few; length: 14; DNA: TGTGCCACCAGCAGGACAGGGGCCGATCAGCCCCAGCATTTT; CDR3: CATSRTGADQPQHF
J: TRBJ2-3; D: TRBD2; V: TRBV24-1; size: once; length: 14; DNA: TGTGCCACCGCAGCGACTAGCGTCACAGATACGCAGTATTTT; CDR3: CATAATSVTDTQYF
J: TRBJ2-7; D: TRBD1; V: TRBV24-1; size: .; length: 15; DNA: TGTGCCACCAGTGCTCGAGGGACAGGGGGGTACGAGCAGTACTTC; CDR3: CATSARGTGGYEQYF
J: TRBJ1-3; D: .; V: TRBV30; size: .; length: 16; DNA: TGTGCCTGTATTTTGCGCCTGAATAGCTCTGGAAACACCATATATTTT; CDR3: CACILRLNSSGNTIYF
J: TRBJ1-1; D: .; V: TRBV6-5; size: .; length: 14; DNA: TGTGCCAGCAGTTACTCGACGCCGGGGAGGGGAGCTTTCTTT; CDR3: CASSYSTPGRGAFF
J: TRBJ1-5; D: TRBD1; V: TRBV30; size: .; length: 13; DNA: TGTGCCTGGAGTCGACAGGGGGATCAGCCCCAGCATTTT; CDR3: CAWSRQGDQPQHF
J: TRBJ2-3; D: TRBD2; V: TRBV7-6; size: .; length: 15; DNA: TGTGCCAGCAGCTTAGCCCCGACTAGCGGGGATACGCAGTATTTT; CDR3: CASSLAPTSGDTQYF
J: TRBJ1-1; D: TRBD1; V: TRBV5-1; size: .; length: 14; DNA: TGCGCCAGCAGCGACGCAGGGGGAGCCACTGAAGCTTTCTTT; CDR3: CASSDAGGATEAFF
J: TRBJ1-5; D: .; V: TRBV6-5; size: .; length: 13; DNA: TGTGCCAGCATGGCAGGGGCCAATCAGCCCCAGCATTTT; CDR3: CASMAGANQPQHF
J: TRBJ1-1; D: TRBD1; V: TRBV12-5; size: .; length: 15; DNA: TGTGCTAGTGGTTTGACGGACAGGCCAAACACTGAAGCTTTCTTT; CDR3: CASGLTDRPNTEAFF
J: TRBJ2-5; D: .; V: TRBV11-2; size: .; length: 15; DNA: TGTGCCAGCAGCTTAGTAACAGGGAGTAGGGGGACCCAGTACTTC; CDR3: CASSLVTGSRGTQYF
J: TRBJ1-2; D: TRBD1; V: TRBV12-3/TRBV12-4; size: .; length: 13; DNA: TGTGCCAGCAGTTCGACAGGGGGCTATGGCTACACCTTC; CDR3: CASSSTGGYGYTF
J: TRBJ1-1; D: .; V: TRBV12-3/TRBV12-4; size: .; length: 13; DNA: TGTGCCAGCACCTTCCGACGGGGCACTGAAGCTTTCTTT; CDR3: CASTFRRGTEAFF
J: TRBJ1-5; D: .; V: TRBV30; size: few; length: 16; DNA: TGTGGCTGGGCGGCCTCACATCAGGGATATGGTCAGCCCCAGCATTTT; CDR3: CGWAASHQGYGQPQHF
J: TRBJ1-5; D: TRBD1; V: TRBV30; size: .; length: 16; DNA: TGTGCCTGGAGTACGGGACAGGGTGTCGGCAATCAGCCCCAGCATTTT; CDR3: CAWSTGQGVGNQPQHF
J: TRBJ2-3; D: TRBD1; V: TRBV27; size: once; length: 15; DNA: TGTGCCAGCAGTTTTTACAGGGGCAGCACAGATACGCAGTATTTT; CDR3: CASSFYRGSTDTQYF
J: TRBJ1-1; D: TRBD1; V: TRBV4-1; size: .; length: 15; DNA: TGCGCCAGCAGCCAAGATAACAGGGGAGGAACTGAAGCTTTCTTT; CDR3: CASSQDNRGGTEAFF
J: TRBJ1-1; D: TRBD1; V: TRBV12-5; size: .; length: 16; DNA: TGTGCTAGTGGTACACCCGGGACAGGGTTGAACACTGAAGCTTTCTTT; CDR3: CASGTPGTGLNTEAFF
J: TRBJ2-2; D: TRBD1; V: TRBV5-4; size: .; length: 17; DNA: TGTGCCAGCAGTCCTGGACAGGGGGGAACGGGCACCGGGGAGCTGTTTTTT; CDR3: CASSPGQGGTGTGELFF
J: TRBJ1-5; D: .; V: TRBV12-3/TRBV12-4; size: few; length: 13; DNA: TGTGCCAGCACCCATTCGGAGCACCAGCCCCAGCATTTT; CDR3: CASTHSEHQPQHF
J: TRBJ2-3; D: .; V: TRBV5-1; size: .; length: 15; DNA: TGCGCCAGCAGCTTGGCCGCAGGGGGCACAGATACGCAGTATTTT; CDR3: CASSLAAGGTDTQYF
J: TRBJ2-3; D: .; V: TRBV6-2/TRBV6-3; size: .; length: 15; DNA: TGTGCCAGCAGTTACGCGGGACTCAGCACAGATACGCAGTATTTT; CDR3: CASSYAGLSTDTQYF
J: TRBJ1-6; D: TRBD1; V: TRBV11-2; size: once; length: 16; DNA: TGTGCCAGCAGCTTAGGGTTGGGACAGGGCCCTTCACCCCTCCACTTT; CDR3: CASSLGLGQGPSPLHF
J: TRBJ2-7; D: TRBD2; V: TRBV27; size: .; length: 15; DNA: TGTGCCAGCAGACTAGCGGGGGGCAGGGGAATGGAGCAGTACTTC; CDR3: CASRLAGGRGMEQYF
J: TRBJ2-7; D: TRBD2; V: TRBV18; size: .; length: 18; DNA: TGTGCCAGCTCCCCCCTAGGAGCGGGGGGCTCCAGCTCCTACGAGCAGTACTTC; CDR3: CASSPLGAGGSSSYEQYF
J: TRBJ1-5; D: .; V: TRBV19; size: .; length: 16; DNA: TGTGCCAGTAGTATAGATCGAGGGAATCGCAATCAGCCCCAGCATTTT; CDR3: CASSIDRGNRNQPQHF
J: TRBJ2-1; D: TRBD1; V: TRBV10-3; size: once; length: 15; DNA: TGTGCCATCAGTGCCCCGGGACAGGGATTCAATGAGCAGTTCTTC; CDR3: CAISAPGQGFNEQFF
J: TRBJ2-7; D: .; V: TRBV7-8; size: once; length: 14; DNA: TGTGCCAGCAGCTTAGTTGCCGCTACCTACGAGCAGTACTTC; CDR3: CASSLVAATYEQYF
J: TRBJ2-1; D: .; V: TRBV7-9; size: .; length: 15; DNA: TGTGCCAGCAGGGAGGGGAGGAGGACGTACAATGAGCAGTTCTTC; CDR3: CASREGRRTYNEQFF
J: TRBJ2-2; D: TRBD1; V: TRBV9; size: .; length: 15; DNA: TGTGCCAGCAGCCCCCGGGACAGGCGTACCGGGGAGCTGTTTTTT; CDR3: CASSPRDRRTGELFF
J: TRBJ1-5; D: TRBD1; V: TRBV3-1/TRBV3-2; size: .; length: 17; DNA: TGTGCCAGCAGCCAAGATATGGGACAGGAAATCAATCAGCCCCAGCATTTT; CDR3: CASSQDMGQEINQPQHF
J: TRBJ1-1; D: .; V: TRBV5-4; size: .; length: 14; DNA: TGTGCCAGCAGCCCGGTTGGGAGGAACACTGAAGCTTTCTTT; CDR3: CASSPVGRNTEAFF
J: TRBJ2-7; D: TRBD2; V: TRBV5-1; size: .; length: 18; DNA: TGCGCCAGCAGCTTGCGCGGTGCGGTAGCGGGGAATTCCTACGAGCAGTACTTC; CDR3: CASSLRGAVAGNSYEQYF
J: TRBJ2-1; D: TRBD2; V: TRBV28; size: .; length: 17; DNA: TGTGCCAGCAGTTTCCCACTAGCGGGGGTGCCCTACAATGAGCAGTTCTTC; CDR3: CASSFPLAGVPYNEQFF
J: TRBJ1-2; D: .; V: TRBV3-1/TRBV3-2; size: .; length: 16; DNA: TGTGCCAGCAGCCCCTGGGATGGGGGCCGGAACTATGGCTACACCTTC; CDR3: CASSPWDGGRNYGYTF
J: TRBJ1-1; D: .; V: TRBV6-1; size: once; length: 15; DNA: TGTGCCAGCAGTGAAGGAGCAGGACAAGGCACTGAAGCTTTCTTT; CDR3: CASSEGAGQGTEAFF
J: TRBJ1-1; D: .; V: TRBV6-6; size: .; length: 12; DNA: TGTGGGAGCCTCGAACTCCCTTTTAAAGCTTTCTTT; CDR3: CGSLELPFKAFF
J: TRBJ2-5; D: TRBD2; V: TRBV5-1; size: few; length: 17; DNA: TGCGCCAGCAGCTTGGTCCCCCTAGCGGGGGCCGAGGAGACCCAGTACTTC; CDR3: CASSLVPLAGAEETQYF
J: TRBJ1-1; D: .; V: TRBV3-1/TRBV3-2; size: once; length: 13; DNA: TGTGCCAGCAGCCAAGATCCCGGACAGGAAGCTTTCTTT; CDR3: CASSQDPGQEAFF
J: TRBJ2-2; D: .; V: TRBV6-5; size: .; length: 13; DNA: TGTGCCAGCCGTAGGCTAGCCCCCGGGGAGCTGTTTTTT; CDR3: CASRRLAPGELFF
J: TRBJ1-3; D: .; V: TRBV5-1; size: .; length: 15; DNA: TGCGCCAGCAGCTTGGGTGCGAGCACGGGAAACACCATATATTTT; CDR3: CASSLGASTGNTIYF
J: TRBJ1-2; D: .; V: TRBV5-6; size: .; length: 16; DNA: TGTGCCAGCAGCTTGGTGGGGAGAGATTCTAACTATGGCTACACCTTC; CDR3: CASSLVGRDSNYGYTF
J: TRBJ1-5; D: TRBD1; V: TRBV28; size: .; length: 14; DNA: TGTGCCAGCAGAAGGACAGGGCACAATCAGCCCCAGCATTTT; CDR3: CASRRTGHNQPQHF
J: TRBJ1-6; D: .; V: TRBV7-8; size: few; length: 16; DNA: TGTGCCAGCAGCTTAGATTTGAGACAGTTAAATTCACCCCTCCACTTT; CDR3: CASSLDLRQLNSPLHF
J: TRBJ2-5; D: .; V: TRBV15; size: .; length: 17; DNA: TGTGCCACCAGCAGAGATCCGGTGGGACTGATCCAAGAGACCCAGTACTTC; CDR3: CATSRDPVGLIQETQYF
J: TRBJ2-1; D: .; V: TRBV5-4; size: .; length: 14; DNA: TGTGCCAGCAGCTCCCCCGAGGGAGGCAATGAGCAGTTCTTC; CDR3: CASSSPEGGNEQFF
J: TRBJ2-7; D: TRBD1; V: TRBV27; size: .; length: 17; DNA: TGTGCCAGCAGTTTATTAGGGACAGGGGGCGCGAGCTACGAGCAGTACTTC; CDR3: CASSLLGTGGASYEQYF